This T cell receptor beta chain was sequenced during a study of blood T cell repertoires in COVID-19. The protocol was immunoSEQ multiplex PCR, while the TCRdb copy is restricted to in-frame clones and leaves out a portion. The data contain about 200,000 clones, about nine tenths of them singletons. Per the germline V gene, CDR1 is LGHNT and CDR2 is FRNRAP. V gave up 1 base and J gave up 2 bases; unmatched junction bases: 8. The CDR3 runs to 17 residues. The sequencing sample was made of peripheral blood. This chain connects TRBV12-5 to TRBJ1-2, with TRBD1 identical over 9 bases. The TCR was taken from a man in his late teens or twenties with active or convalescent COVID-19. CDR3 nucleotide sequence: TGTGCTAGTGGTTTGGGGACGACAGGGGGTGGCAACTATGGCTACACCTTC. Translation: CASGLGTTGGGNYGYTF.